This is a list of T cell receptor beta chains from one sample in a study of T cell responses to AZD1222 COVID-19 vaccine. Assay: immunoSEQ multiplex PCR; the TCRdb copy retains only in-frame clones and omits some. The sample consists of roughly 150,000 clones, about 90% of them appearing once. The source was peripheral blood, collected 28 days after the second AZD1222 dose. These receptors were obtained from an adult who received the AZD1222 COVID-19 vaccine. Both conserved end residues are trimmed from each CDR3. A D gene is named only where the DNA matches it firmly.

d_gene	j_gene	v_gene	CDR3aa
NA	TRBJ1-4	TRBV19	ASSISSATNEKLF
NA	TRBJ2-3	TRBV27	ASSYTGNTDTQY
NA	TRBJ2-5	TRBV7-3	ASSFQAGEMETQY
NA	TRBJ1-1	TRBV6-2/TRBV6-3	ASTPGYTEAF
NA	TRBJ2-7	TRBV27	ASMGEGHYEQY
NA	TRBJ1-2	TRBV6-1	ASSEWGGYGYT
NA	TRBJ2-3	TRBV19	ASSIGFKDTQY
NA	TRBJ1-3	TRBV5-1	ASKPEVNNGNTIY
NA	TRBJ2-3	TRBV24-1	ATSDWGRGTDTQY
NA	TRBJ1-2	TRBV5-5	ASSLEGRPDGYT
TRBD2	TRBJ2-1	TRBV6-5	ASRTAAGGKNEQF
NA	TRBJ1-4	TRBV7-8	ASSLSVGATNEKLF
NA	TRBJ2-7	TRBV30	ACSRWGYEQY
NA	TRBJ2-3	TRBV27	ASKGGASGTDTQY
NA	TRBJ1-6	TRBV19	ASSHRSTLH
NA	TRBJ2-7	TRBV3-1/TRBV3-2	ASSQLITGTFSYEQY
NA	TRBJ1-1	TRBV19	ASNRRENTEAF
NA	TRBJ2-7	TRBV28	ASRSLSYEQY
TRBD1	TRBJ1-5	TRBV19	ASSPKPPGQSNQPQH
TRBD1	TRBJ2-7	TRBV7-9	ASSRGQGQFVDEQY
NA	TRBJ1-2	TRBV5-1	ASSLMPDRRDGYT
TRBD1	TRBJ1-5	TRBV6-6	ASSPVRQGAISAGGNQPQH
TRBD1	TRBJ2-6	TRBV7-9	ASSLDRGALSGANVLT
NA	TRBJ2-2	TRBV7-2	ASSPSLANTGELF
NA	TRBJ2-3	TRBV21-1	ASSKVERGYTDTQY
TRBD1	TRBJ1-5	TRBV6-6	ASSRQGDSNQPQH
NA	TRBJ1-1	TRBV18	ASSPLAQDTEAF
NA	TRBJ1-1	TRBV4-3	ASSLWGGYTYSSHTEAF
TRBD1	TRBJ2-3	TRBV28	ASSLTGGRGVLLTDTQY
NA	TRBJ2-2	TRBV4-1	ASSQAPAGTGELF
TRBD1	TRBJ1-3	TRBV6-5	ASTQDRAQDTIY
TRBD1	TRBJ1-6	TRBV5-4	ASSSDRGRSPLH
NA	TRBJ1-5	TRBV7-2	ASSRQVYSNQPQH
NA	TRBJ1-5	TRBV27	ASSPDRAQPQH
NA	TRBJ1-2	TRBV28	ASSLEQFHGYT